This TCR beta chain stems from a study of vaccination effects on CD4 cells after COVID-19. Sequencing used immunoSEQ multiplex PCR; TCRdb keeps in-frame clones, though not all of them. The sample shows 55,000 to 70,000 clones, roughly 79% of them seen only once. Study-wide results and limits: Convalescent patients were few in the study, and early post-infection timepoints were absent.

Per the germline V gene, CDR1 is LGHNA and CDR2 is YSLEER. V was shortened by 1 base and J by 4 bases, with 8 bases between the two germline ends. This CDR3 comprises 14 residues. Antigen-specific CD4+ T cells expanded by the ViraFEST assay with viral peptide pools were then sequenced. Culturing for more than eight days preceded CD4+ T cell isolation. According to the study, vaccine recipients showed no prior SARS-CoV-2 infection and negative nucleocapsid antibodies. Half-medium changes using IL-2 medium occurred on days 3 and 7. As for this clone: Antigen unknown.

The chain is built from TRBV4-3 and TRBJ1-5; TRBD1 is a possible D gene (6 bases). Sequencing used CD4+ T cells from PBMCs cultured with HCoV-229E spike peptides, obtained before COVID-19 vaccination. This receptor was obtained from a human donor who received a COVID-19 vaccine. The CDR3 DNA reads TGCGCCAGCAGCCAAGGCCAGGGGAATCAGCCCCAGCATTTT. Translating gives CASSQGQGNQPQHF.